This entry features one T cell receptor (beta chain) sequence. The data derive from a study of blood T cell repertoires in COVID-19. This CDR3 spans 15 amino acids. V dropped 2 bases and J dropped 7; count of bases not matched to a gene: 11. Germline CDR1 reads MDHEN; CDR2 reads SYDVKM. Original processing notes: Estimation of nucleated cell counts relied on the amplification of reference gene primers. Assay used: immunoSEQ multiplex PCR; TCRdb lists only in-frame clones, some missing. From that table come the V and J calls and clone size; the DNA was used to work out D and trimming. The table shows approximately 250,000 clones, with roughly four fifths occurring only once.

The chain is built from TRBV28 and TRBJ2-7, with 7 bases identical to TRBD2. This TCR was recovered from a man aged 35-49 years who had recovered from COVID-19. The material sequenced was PBMCs or T cells enriched from blood (not recorded which). CDR3 amino acids: CASSLAGTTDPEQYF. Written as DNA, the CDR3 is TGTGCCAGCAGTTTAGCCGGGACTACAGACCCAGAGCAGTACTTC.